In this sample, the clone carrying this TCR beta chain turned up once. This specimen belongs to a study of cytomegalovirus exposure and HLA in healthy donors. Primers included in the PCR were 60 Vbeta and 13 Jbeta primers. This table comes from immunoSEQ multiplex PCR, and its TCRdb copy is limited to in-frame clones, with some not included. The profile shows some 150,000 clones, more than 70% of them singletons. The CDR3 is made up of 12 amino acids. Germline trimming cut 4 bases from V and 6 bases from J; bases unmatched to any gene: 3. Per the germline V gene, CDR1 is SGHRS and CDR2 is YFSETQ. The sequence derives from a man aged 55 to 70 in good health and CMV-seronegative. The sequenced material came from PBMCs. The chain has TRBV5-1 and TRBJ1-2; 7 bases fit TRBD1. Here the CDR3 DNA reads TGCGCCAGCAGCCAGACAGGGCATGGCTACACCTTC. Translated: CASSQTGHGYTF.